The T cell receptor beta chain described here comes from a study of blood T cell repertoires in COVID-19. Study-level information: Italy, Spain and the United States were the sources of the convalescent and acute COVID-19 samples. Sources were T cells, B-cell-depleted T cells, or PBMCs; the material itself was cDNA or gDNA.

V lost 2 bases to trimming and J lost 5 bases, with 9 bases between them. CDR1 SEHNR and CDR2 FQNEAQ come from the germline V gene (reference sequence). The CDR3 has 13 amino acids. Original data processing: Amplification from reference gene primers served as the basis for estimated nucleated cell counts. Clones were sequenced by immunoSEQ multiplex PCR, and TCRdb holds only the in-frame ones, with some missing. V and J calls and clone size are as listed in that table; D and trimming were resolved from the DNA. The sample holds roughly 150,000 clones, roughly 86% seen once. The clonotype was recovered from a human donor with acute or convalescent COVID-19. The donor label of this sample is uncertain. Sequencing was carried out using peripheral blood. The genes are TRBV7-9 and TRBJ1-2, with D hard to call. The CDR3 bases are TGTGCCAGCAGCTTAAAGAGGGAGTATGGCTACACCTTC. It specifies CASSLKREYGYTF.